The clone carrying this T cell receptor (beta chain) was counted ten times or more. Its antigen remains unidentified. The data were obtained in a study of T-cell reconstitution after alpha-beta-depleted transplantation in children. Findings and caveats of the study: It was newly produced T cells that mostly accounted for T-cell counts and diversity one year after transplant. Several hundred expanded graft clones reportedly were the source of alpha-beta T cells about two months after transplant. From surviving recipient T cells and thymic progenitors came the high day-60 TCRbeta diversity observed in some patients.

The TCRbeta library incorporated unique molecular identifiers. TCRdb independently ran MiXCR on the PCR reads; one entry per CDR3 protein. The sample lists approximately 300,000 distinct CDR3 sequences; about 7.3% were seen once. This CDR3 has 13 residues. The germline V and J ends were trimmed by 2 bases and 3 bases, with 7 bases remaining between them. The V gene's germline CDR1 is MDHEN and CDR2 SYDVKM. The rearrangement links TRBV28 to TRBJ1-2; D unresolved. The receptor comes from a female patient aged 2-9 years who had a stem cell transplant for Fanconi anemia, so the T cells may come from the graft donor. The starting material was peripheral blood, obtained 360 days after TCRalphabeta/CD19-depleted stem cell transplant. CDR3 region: CASSLEWYYGYTF. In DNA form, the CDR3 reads TGTGCCAGCAGTTTAGAGTGGTACTATGGCTACACCTTC.